The subject of this entry is one TCR beta chain. The antigen is unknown. Trimming left V 4 bases short and J 4 bases short, with 8 bases between. Per germline, CDR1 SNHLY and CDR2 FYNNEI. CDR3 length equals 13 residues. Repertoires were sampled repeatedly during chemoradiotherapy. The data belong to a study of chemoradiotherapy in HPV16-positive cancers. Study-level information: Candidate HPV-specific T-cell clones and common TCR motifs came from functional assays in two HPV16-positive patients. Study findings and constraints: In HPV16-positive patients, HPV-responsive T-cell expansion tracked better recurrence-free survival.

Sequenced by immunoSEQ multiplex PCR; TCRdb stores in-frame clones only, minus some. The sample holds fewer than 6,000 clones, more than 60% seen once. This sequence joins TRBV2 and TRBJ1-3, with D possibly being TRBD1 (5 bases). This specimen consisted of tumor tissue, obtained from a patient who underwent chemoradiotherapy. The clonotype originates from a human donor with HPV-associated anogenital cancer. CDR3 in amino acids: CASSGGAGNTIYF. In nucleotides, the CDR3 is TGTGCCAGCAGTGGCGGGGCGGGAAACACCATATATTTT.